Listed below are T cell receptor beta chains from one sample, sequenced in a study of shared clonotypes between healthy human individuals. Assay: immunoSEQ multiplex PCR; the TCRdb copy retains only in-frame clones and omits some. The sample yields about 1.5 million clones, 95% to 99% seen once. Sequenced material: naive CD4+ T cells sorted from blood. These receptor sequences come from a man aged 25-45 years in good health. The CDR3 runs from the conserved cysteine through the conserved F or W. D genes are given only for firm matches. Some rows mark clone size as missing; the rest say once, few, many or name a class of expanded clone.

d_call clone_size j_call cdr3_length v_call cdr3_nt cdr3_aa
. . TRBJ2-3 12 TRBV7-8 TGTGCCAGCAGCCTCTTCACAGATACGCAGTATTTT CASSLFTDTQYF
. . TRBJ1-4 10 TRBV20-1 TGCAGTGTAATAAGTGAAAAACTGTTTTTT CSVISEKLFF
. . TRBJ2-3 15 TRBV9 TGTGCCAGCAGCGTAGTTACAGGGAGCACAGATACGCAGTATTTT CASSVVTGSTDTQYF
. . TRBJ2-7 14 TRBV5-1 TGCGCCAGCAGCTTAGGGGGGGAATACTACGAGCAGTACTTC CASSLGGEYYEQYF
TRBD2 . TRBJ2-5 14 TRBV6-6 TGTGCCAGCAGGTTTACTAGCGGGAAAGAGACCCAGTACTTC CASRFTSGKETQYF
. . TRBJ2-1 14 TRBV5-1 TGCGCCAGCACCTGGGACTTCGCCTACAATGAGCAGTTCTTC CASTWDFAYNEQFF
. . TRBJ2-7 15 TRBV6-5 TGTGCCAGCAGACCCCTAGCCACCCTCTCCTACGAGCAGTACTTC CASRPLATLSYEQYF
. . TRBJ2-1 13 TRBV5-8 TGTGCCAGCAGCGTCTTAGTTGGCAATGAGCAGTTCTTC CASSVLVGNEQFF
TRBD1 . TRBJ2-1 17 TRBV5-1 TGCGCCAGCAGATCGGGACAGGGAACTTTCTTGTGGAATGAGCAGTTCTTC CASRSGQGTFLWNEQFF
. . TRBJ2-2 16 TRBV10-1 TGCGCCAGCAGTGAGTCTGGACTACCGAACACCGGGGAGCTGTTTTTT CASSESGLPNTGELFF
. . TRBJ1-1 12 TRBV28 TGTGCCAGCAGTCGAAGTGACACTGAAGCTTTCTTT CASSRSDTEAFF
. . TRBJ2-3 11 TRBV29-1 TGCAGCGTTTACAAGACAGATACGCAGTATTTT CSVYKTDTQYF
TRBD2 . TRBJ2-2 18 TRBV5-1 TGCGCCAGCAGCTTGTTGGACGGCGGGAGTAAGGGCACCGGGGAGCTGTTTTTT CASSLLDGGSKGTGELFF
. . TRBJ1-4 13 TRBV10-3 TGTGCCACCTGTGGGGAAGTCGGGGAAAAACTGTTTTTT CATCGEVGEKLFF
. . TRBJ2-6 15 TRBV5-1 TGCGCCAGCAGCTTTACAGGGATAGGGGCCAACGTCCTGACTTTC CASSFTGIGANVLTF
. . TRBJ2-5 13 TRBV18 TGTGCCAGCTCCCCCCGACAGGAAGAGACCCAGTACTTC CASSPRQEETQYF
. . TRBJ2-7 15 TRBV5-5 TGTGCCAGCAACCTTCTAGGGACTTCCCCAGCCGAGCAGTACTTC CASNLLGTSPAEQYF
TRBD1 . TRBJ2-2 15 TRBV5-5 TGTGCCAGCAGCCCAGGGACAGGGAACACCGGGGAGCTGTTTTTT CASSPGTGNTGELFF
. . TRBJ2-7 13 TRBV29-1 TGCAGCGTTGAAAATCGACCCACCGGCGAGCAGTACTTC CSVENRPTGEQYF
. . TRBJ1-1 14 TRBV2 TGTGCCAGCAGTGGCGGATCGGCTAACACTGAAGCTTTCTTT CASSGGSANTEAFF
. . TRBJ2-1 15 TRBV4-3 TGCGCCAGCAGCCAAGAACTAGCCAAGGACAATGAGCAGTTCTTC CASSQELAKDNEQFF
. . TRBJ1-1 16 TRBV10-1 TGCGCCAGCAGTGGAACCGGGACCCCCGGAAGTCTTGTAGCTTTCTTT CASSGTGTPGSLVAFF
. . TRBJ1-1 15 TRBV6-1 TGTGCCAGCTGCTCGATGGTCGCCACGAACACTGAAGCTTTCTTT CASCSMVATNTEAFF
. . TRBJ2-7 11 TRBV20-1 TGCAGTGCTCATCGGCTAACCGAGCAGTACTTC CSAHRLTEQYF
TRBD1 . TRBJ1-4 15 TRBV18 TGTGCCAGCTCAGGGACAGGGGCTCTCAATGAAAAACTGTTTTTT CASSGTGALNEKLFF
. . TRBJ2-5 13 TRBV2 TGTGCCAGCAGTGGGGGTCTCCAAGAGACCCAGTACTTC CASSGGLQETQYF
. . TRBJ2-7 13 TRBV19 TGTGCCAGTAGTATAGCCAGGTCCTACGAGCAGTACTTC CASSIARSYEQYF
TRBD2 . TRBJ2-1 12 TRBV30 TGTGCCTGGTTATGGGGGGGGAATGAGCAGTTCTTC CAWLWGGNEQFF
. . TRBJ2-7 12 TRBV10-3 TGTGCCACGGAAGACGTTACCTACGAGCAGTACTTC CATEDVTYEQYF
. . TRBJ2-3 13 TRBV7-9 TGTGCCAGCAGCCCCCGGAAGCCAGATACGCAGTATTTT CASSPRKPDTQYF
TRBD1 . TRBJ2-5 14 TRBV6-1 TGTGCCAGCGGGGACAGGGCCTACCAAGAGACCCAGTACTTC CASGDRAYQETQYF
TRBD1 . TRBJ1-2 15 TRBV28 TGTGCCAGCAGTGTACGAGACGGGACAGCATATGGCTACACCTTC CASSVRDGTAYGYTF
. . TRBJ1-1 14 TRBV9 TGTGCCAGCAGCGTAGATGGCAGGGACACTGAAGCTTTCTTT CASSVDGRDTEAFF
. . TRBJ2-7 14 TRBV28 TGTGCCAGCAGTTTTGGGCTAGCTCCCTACGAGCAGTACTTC CASSFGLAPYEQYF
. . TRBJ2-5 14 TRBV18 TGTGCCAGCTCACCTTCGGCAGGACAAGAGACCCAGTACTTC CASSPSAGQETQYF
. . TRBJ1-4 15 TRBV18 TGTGCCAGCTCACTTCAGGGGCCTCCTAATGAAAAACTGTTTTTT CASSLQGPPNEKLFF
TRBD2 . TRBJ2-1 15 TRBV11-2 TGTGCCAGCAGCTTAGTTAAGGGACTAGCGAGTGAGCAGTTCTTC CASSLVKGLASEQFF
TRBD1 once TRBJ2-4 15 TRBV5-1 TGCGCCAGCACCCAGGGGGCGCCGGGCAAAAACATTCAGTACTTC CASTQGAPGKNIQYF
. . TRBJ1-4 13 TRBV29-1 TGCAGCGTTGCATATGGGGGACGTGAAAAACTGTTTTTT CSVAYGGREKLFF
TRBD1 . TRBJ2-5 15 TRBV9 TGTGCCAGCAGCTCCCGACAGGGCCCCAGGGAGACCCAGTACTTC CASSSRQGPRETQYF
. . TRBJ2-7 16 TRBV4-3 TGCGCCAGCAGCCAAGGGAATCCACCATGGACTTACGAGCAGTACTTC CASSQGNPPWTYEQYF
TRBD1 . TRBJ2-1 16 TRBV14 TGTGCCAGCAGCCAGGCCCAGGGGGAATCCTACAATGAGCAGTTCTTC CASSQAQGESYNEQFF
. . TRBJ2-7 13 TRBV18 TGTGCCAGCTCAGGGGTAAACACAGGCGAGCAGTACTTC CASSGVNTGEQYF
. . TRBJ1-5 14 TRBV7-2 TGTGCCAGCAGCTTCAAGAATAGCAATCAGCCCCAGCATTTT CASSFKNSNQPQHF
. . TRBJ2-1 15 TRBV5-1 TGCGCCAGCAGCTTGGGTGCTAGCTCCTACAATGAGCAGTTCTTC CASSLGASSYNEQFF
. once TRBJ1-1 13 TRBV6-1 TGTGCCAGTGGGTCGCGGGGGAACACTGAAGCTTTCTTT CASGSRGNTEAFF